This TCR beta chain came from a study of blood T cells in healthy people across ages. Whole-study results and caveats: Significant beta diversity loss was already apparent by age roughly 44, declining roughly linearly. The unsorted PBMCs prevented any conclusive comparison of naive versus antigen-experienced cells.

This CDR3 contains 17 residues. Looked up from germline, CDR1 is SGHDT and CDR2 is YYEEEE. J was trimmed by 2 bases and V by 3 bases; bases with no gene match: 10. About this clonotype: The antigen is not known.

Peripheral blood samples of around 9.8 milliliters were drawn from each donor. Primers used in a second PCR of roughly 6 to 12 cycles were a sample-barcoded 5' primer and a J-beta primer mix. TCRdb called the 5' RACE reads again in MiXCR, with one record for every CDR3 protein. Of fewer than 1,000,000 distinct CDR3 sequences in the sample, 40% to 50% were seen once. Sequenced input: blood. The V gene is TRBV5-6, the J gene TRBJ2-5; 10 bases match TRBD2. This TCR derives from a man between 60 and 75 years old in good health. The CDR3 protein is CASSSLGQRGGQETQYF. CDR3 sequence (DNA): TGTGCCAGCAGCTCGCTGGGACAGCGGGGGGGTCAAGAGACCCAGTACTTC.